The 7 T cell receptor beta chains below all came from one sample that was sequenced in a study of blood T cell repertoires in COVID-19. The repertoire was sequenced with immunoSEQ multiplex PCR; TCRdb's copy has only in-frame clones and lacks some. Here the sample spans about 490,000 clones, approximately 83% being singletons. Sequencing was carried out using peripheral blood. Receptors originate from a human donor in a cohort sampled during active COVID-19.

The chain joins TRBV6-5 to TRBJ2-7; D is possibly TRBD2 (6 bases). Trimming stripped 4 bases from V and 0 bases from J, with 16 bases between. In germline, CDR1 is MNHEY, CDR2 SVGAGI. The CDR3 runs to 16 residues. The DNA of the CDR3 is TGTGCCAGCAGTTTCCGGCGGGCGGGGAACTCCTACGAGCAGTACTTC. This encodes CASSFRRAGNSYEQYF.

Only a few counts were recorded for this clone. The chain recombines TRBV5-1 with TRBJ2-1; TRBD1 agrees at 11 bases. The V gene's germline CDR1 is SGHRS and CDR2 YFSETQ. The trim removed 4 bases at V and 7 bases at J, leaving 7 bases unmatched. The CDR3 consists of 15 residues. CDR3 nucleotide sequence: TGCGCCAGCAGCCTGGGACAGGGGGATCATAATGAGCAGTTCTTC. It yields the protein CASSLGQGDHNEQFF.

This clone was seen more than once but under ten times. The chain couples TRBV19 to TRBJ2-5; 9 bases are a match to TRBD1. The CDR3 has 14 amino acids. The V and J ends lost 7 bases and 2 bases, in that order; junction bases with no gene match: 5. Per the germline V gene, CDR1 is LNHDA and CDR2 is SQIVND (reference sequence). The CDR3 reads CASKPGQGQETQYF. CDR3 DNA: TGTGCCAGTAAACCGGGACAGGGACAAGAGACCCAGTACTTC. Supplemented by reference TRBV19 and TRBJ2-5, the full variable domain reads DGGITQSPKYLFRKEGQNVTLSCEQNLNHDAMYWYRQDPGQGLRLIYYSQIVNDFQKGDIAEGYSVSREKKESFPLTVTSAQKNPTAFYLCASKPGQGQETQYFGPGTRLLVL.

This clone showed up just a few times. V and J are TRBV29-1 and TRBJ1-2; weak D call: TRBD1 (6 bases). The V gene's germline CDR1 is SQVTM and CDR2 ANQGSEA. V shed 6 bases and J shed 10 bases, with 27 bases lying between them. The CDR3 sequence is 15 residues long. This CDR3 reads CSVDSYQDQRRFYTF. As DNA, the CDR3 is TGCAGCGTGGACAGTTACCAAGACCAAAGGAGATTCTACACCTTC. The full variable domain, in which reference TRBV29-1 and TRBJ1-2 provide the parts outside the CDR3, is SAVISQKPSRDICQRGTSLTIQCQVDSQVTMMFWYRQQPGQSLTLIATANQGSEATYESGFVIDKFPISRPNLTFSTLTVSNMSPEDSSIYLCSVDSYQDQRRFYTFGSGTRLTVV.

The V call is TRBV2, the J call TRBJ1-1; 8 bases align to TRBD1. J lost 6 bases, V lost 3 bases, and 6 bases had no gene match. There are 14 residues in the CDR3. Germline CDR1 and CDR2: SNHLY and FYNNEI. The CDR3 DNA sequence: TGTGCCAGCAGTGATAGAGACAGGGGATCTGAAGCTTTCTTT. Translated, it gives CASSDRDRGSEAFF. Full variable domain (rest looked up from reference TRBV2 and TRBJ1-1): EPEVTQTPSHQVTQMGQEVILRCVPISNHLYFYWYRQILGQKVEFLVSFYNNEISEKSEIFDDQFSVERPDGSNFTLKIRSTKLEDSAMYFCASSDRDRGSEAFFGQGTRLTVV.

The rearrangement joins TRBV30 to TRBJ2-7; the D is unclear. CDR1 GTSNPN and CDR2 SVGIG come from the germline V gene (reference sequence). The CDR3 loop spans 13 amino acids. Trimming shortened V by 5 bases and J by 4 bases, and 15 bases separated the two germline ends. The CDR3 reads CAWGFWREYEQYF. CDR3 nucleotides: TGTGCCTGGGGATTCTGGAGAGAATACGAGCAGTACTTC.

The V and J genes are TRBV28 and TRBJ2-3; 16 bases match TRBD2. The CDR3 spans 18 residues. Germline assignment: CDR1 MDHEN and CDR2 SYDVKM. Germline trimming cut 6 bases from V and 4 bases from J; bases unmatched to any gene: 10. The CDR3 spells CASSVRLGLAGGPDTQYF. CDR3 bases: TGTGCCAGCAGCGTACGATTGGGACTAGCGGGAGGGCCAGATACGCAGTATTTT.